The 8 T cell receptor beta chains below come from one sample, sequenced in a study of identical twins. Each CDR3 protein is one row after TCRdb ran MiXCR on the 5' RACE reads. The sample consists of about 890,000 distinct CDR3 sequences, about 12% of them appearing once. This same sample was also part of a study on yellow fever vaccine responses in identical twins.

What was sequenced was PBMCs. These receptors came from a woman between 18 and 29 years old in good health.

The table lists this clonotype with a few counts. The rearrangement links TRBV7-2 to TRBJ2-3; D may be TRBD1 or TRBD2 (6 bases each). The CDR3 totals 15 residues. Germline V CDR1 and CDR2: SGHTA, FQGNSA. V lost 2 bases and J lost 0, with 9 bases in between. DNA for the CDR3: TGTGCCAGCAGCTTACCGGGGGCGAGCACAGATACGCAGTATTTT. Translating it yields CASSLPGASTDTQYF. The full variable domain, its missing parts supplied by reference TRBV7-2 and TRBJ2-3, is GAGVSQSPSNKVTEKGKDVELRCDPISGHTALYWYRQSLGQGLEFLIYFQGNSAPDKSGLPSDRFSAERTGGSVSTLTIQRTQQEDSAVYLCASSLPGASTDTQYFGPGTRLTVL.

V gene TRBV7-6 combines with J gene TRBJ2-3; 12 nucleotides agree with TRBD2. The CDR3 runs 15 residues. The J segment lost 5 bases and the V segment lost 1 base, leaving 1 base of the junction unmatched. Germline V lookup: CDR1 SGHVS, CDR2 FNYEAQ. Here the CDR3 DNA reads TGTGCCAGCAGCTTAGGGACTAGCGGGAAAGATACGCAGTATTTT. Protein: CASSLGTSGKDTQYF.

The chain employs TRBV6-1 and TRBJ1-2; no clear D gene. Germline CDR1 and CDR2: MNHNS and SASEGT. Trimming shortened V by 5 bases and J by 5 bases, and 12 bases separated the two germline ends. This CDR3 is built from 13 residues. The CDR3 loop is CASSPGRIYGYTF. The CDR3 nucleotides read TGTGCCAGCAGTCCCGGACGGATTTATGGCTACACCTTC.

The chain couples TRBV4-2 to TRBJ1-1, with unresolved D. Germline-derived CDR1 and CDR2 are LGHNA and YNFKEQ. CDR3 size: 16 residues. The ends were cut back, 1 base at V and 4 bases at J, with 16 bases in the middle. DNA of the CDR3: TGTGCCAGCAGCCAAGGCCCGATGGAGGGAATCACTGAAGCTTTCTTT. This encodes CASSQGPMEGITEAFF.

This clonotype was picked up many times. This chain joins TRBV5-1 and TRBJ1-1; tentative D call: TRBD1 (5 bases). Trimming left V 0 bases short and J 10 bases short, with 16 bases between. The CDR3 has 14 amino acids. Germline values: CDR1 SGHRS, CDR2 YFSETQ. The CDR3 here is CASSLAGLPRGAFF. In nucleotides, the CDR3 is TGCGCCAGCAGCTTGGCGGGACTCCCGAGGGGAGCTTTCTTT.

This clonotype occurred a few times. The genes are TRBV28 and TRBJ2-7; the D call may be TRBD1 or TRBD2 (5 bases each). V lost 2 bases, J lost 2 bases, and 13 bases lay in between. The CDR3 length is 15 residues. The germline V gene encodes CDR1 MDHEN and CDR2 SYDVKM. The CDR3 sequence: CASSLGGIPTYEQYV. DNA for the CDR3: TGTGCCAGCAGTTTAGGGGGAATACCAACCTACGAGCAGTACGTC.

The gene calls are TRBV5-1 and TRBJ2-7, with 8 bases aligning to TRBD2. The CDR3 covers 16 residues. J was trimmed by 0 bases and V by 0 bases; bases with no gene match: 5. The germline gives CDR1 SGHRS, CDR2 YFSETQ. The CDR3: CASSLVGGGNSYEQYF. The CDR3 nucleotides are TGCGCCAGCAGCTTGGTGGGCGGGGGGAACTCCTACGAGCAGTACTTC.

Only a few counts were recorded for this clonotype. The chain's CDR3 is CATHSEGNTIYF. The CDR3 DNA sequence: TGTGCCACCCACAGTGAGGGAAACACCATATATTTT. This chain uses TRBV24-1 with TRBJ1-3, with D unclear. The CDR3 runs to 12 residues. The germline V and J ends were trimmed by 9 bases and 4 bases, with 9 bases remaining between them. Looked up from germline, CDR1 is KGHDR and CDR2 is SFDVKD.